This entry concerns a single TCR beta chain. The sample is drawn from a study of glioma-infiltrating T cells after dendritic cell vaccination. TCRdb keeps only in-frame clones here, not all; method: immunoSEQ multiplex PCR. Of roughly 100,000 clones listed, around 89% were seen once; the top ten hold approximately 2.7%. This CDR3 contains 14 residues. Germline V lookup: CDR1 MNHNS, CDR2 SASEGT. V lost 2 bases, J lost 0 bases, and 5 bases lay in between. Stated time point: after dendritic cell vaccination, including at tumor progression/relapse. The J gene is TRBJ1-5, the V gene TRBV6-1; D unclear. This receptor was obtained from a human donor with glioblastoma. The starting material was blood, obtained after dendritic cell vaccination. CDR3 nucleotides: TGTGCCAGCAGTGAAACAGATAGCAATCAGCCCCAGCATTTT. Translated, it gives CASSETDSNQPQHF.